The present T cell receptor (beta chain) was sequenced within a study of T cells after posttransplantation cyclophosphamide. Study-wide points: TRB overlap between skin or GI tissue T cells and blood was limited.

The table came from immunoSEQ multiplex PCR; TCRdb's copy has only in-frame clones and leaves some out. The profile covers some 17,000 clones, none occurring a single time. Busulfan-fludarabine conditioning, marrow transplant, and cyclophosphamide on days +3 and +4 were administered. This clone was detected ten times or more. The antigen is undetermined. This receptor was identified in a female patient younger than 45 who received an allogeneic stem cell transplant from a related donor, was CMV-positive, and had no GVHD. Some of the T cells might come from the graft donor. The specimen was PBMCs, collected after allogeneic stem cell transplant with posttransplant cyclophosphamide.

The CDR3 bases are TGCGCCAGCAGCTTGGCCGGGGGACAGGGGGCATACGAGCAGTACTTC. Its translation is CASSLAGGQGAYEQYF. This chain links TRBV5-1 with TRBJ2-7; TRBD1 aligns across 12 bases. CDR1 and CDR2 (germline): SGHRS, YFSETQ. Trimming took 0 bases from V and 4 from J; bases not matched to a gene: 5. This CDR3 has 16 residues.